This TCR beta chain emerged from a study of T cell repertoires in aging, cancer and after chemotherapy (dated by TCRdb to between 2019 and 2020). Study-wide context: Donors spanned six age groups from 30 or younger to 70 or older, with at least three individuals per group. In the solid tumor group, the paired samples taken before and after chemotherapy came from patients with brain tumors (glioblastoma) who were receiving therapy based on temozolomide. The full dataset contained roughly 8.8 million TCR reads. To look at immunoaging and at how T cells reconstitute after chemotherapy, the study profiled TCR beta repertoires in peripheral blood from both healthy donors and cancer patients. A cohort of 220 or so cancer patients (about 93 with hematological and 124 with solid cancers) was assembled, and under 100 healthy donors were included as a reference group. General conclusions and limits of the study: In both cancer cohorts, the median generation probability rose over the chemotherapy interval, which suggests that the repertoire was reconstituted through rebound thymic output. Declining TCR diversity with age in healthy donors was mainly explained by loss of richness; in cancer patients, loss of evenness also contributed. It was noted by the authors that conclusions about immunological memory after chemotherapy cannot be drawn from the repertoire data. Compared with age-matched healthy donors, untreated patients with either hematological or solid cancers had significantly lower TCR diversity in the blood along with higher clonality.

By how much of the sample it makes up, this clonotype is medium-sized (0.01 to 0.1%). Its antigen is not yet known. It has no much larger one-base neighbor in the sample; base qualities were not kept. V lost 6 bases and J lost 3 bases; the stretch between them is 21 bases long. CDR1 DFQATT and CDR2 SNEGSKA were looked up in the germline V gene (reference sequence). Inclusive of the bounding cysteine and phenylalanine, the CDR3 is 16 residues long. Only the CDR3 region is kept as DNA, spanning 48 bases read in frame from base 1. Rearranged TRB sequences spanning V, D and J segments were amplified by multiplex touch-down PCR using a mixed TRB-A/B primer pool. Illumina adapters and sample indices were attached to the amplicons through two consecutive PCR reactions run with Phusion HS II polymerase. Amplicons were gel-purified with the NucleoSpin Gel and PCR Clean-up kit, then checked with Qubit and an Agilent 2100 Bioanalyzer. Sequencing of libraries was carried out on an Illumina MiSeq in 600-cycle, single-indexed, paired-end runs. Concerning the study's data processing: MiXCR versions 2.12 and 3.0.5 were used to process TRB sequences. Each unique CDR3 nucleotide sequence counted as one clone, and only productive sequences with at least two reads were retained. The repertoire metrics were Shannon diversity, evenness, clonality (calculated as one minus evenness), and diversity profiles parameterized by alpha from 0 to 5. The IGoR algorithm was used to compute generation probabilities of clones in paired pre- and post-chemotherapy samples. TCRdb reran the public reads through fastp at Q25 and MiXCR, keeping productive beta chains. Rows with one shared CDR3 protein collapse into an entry with the most common genes and DNA. These V and J calls originate from TCRdb's pipeline instead of the authors' own analysis. The table for this sample lists around 1,300 distinct CDR3 sequences; around 21% of them were counted only once. Jointly, the top ten make up about 35% of the sample.

Instead of sorted cells or RNA, genomic DNA extracted from peripheral blood served as the source for amplifying TCR beta rearrangements. The sample was blood. The chain employs TRBV20-1 and TRBJ2-4, with a tentative D gene TRBD1 over 5 matching bases. The origin of this receptor is a human donor with a solid tumor. The CDR3 corresponds to CSAKGQGLSDKNIQYF. The nucleotides read TGCAGTGCGAAAGGGCAGGGCTTAAGCGACAAAAACATTCAGTACTTC.